The rows below give T cell receptor beta chains drawn from one sample of a study of cytomegalovirus exposure and HLA in healthy donors. Sequencing used immunoSEQ multiplex PCR; TCRdb keeps in-frame clones, though not all of them. The data show almost 200,000 clones, around 79% seen once. Material: PBMCs. The receptors here all came from a male donor in good health and CMV-seropositive. Each CDR3 is given with its conserved first and last residue. A D gene is named only where the DNA matches it firmly. Clone size is not always given. Where it is, it says once, few, many or a class for expanded clones.

CDR3	DNA	V	size	J	D
CAINRRGVMNTEAFF	TGTGCCATCAACCGACGGGGGGTCATGAACACTGAAGCTTTCTTT	TRBV10-3	.	TRBJ1-1	.
CASSYDWQTNYGYTF	TGTGCCAGCAGTTACGATTGGCAGACTAACTATGGCTACACCTTC	TRBV6-5	.	TRBJ1-2	.
CASSTRQAPNQPQHF	TGTGCCAGTAGTACCCGACAGGCTCCTAATCAGCCCCAGCATTTT	TRBV19	.	TRBJ1-5	.
CATSREVPATYEQYF	TGTGCCACCAGCAGAGAGGTACCTGCTACCTACGAGCAGTACTTC	TRBV15	.	TRBJ2-7	.
CAWRGRSYNEQFF	TGTGCCTGGAGGGGGAGATCCTACAATGAGCAGTTCTTC	TRBV30	.	TRBJ2-1	.
CASSEGPGTGGDTQYF	TGTGCCAGCAGTGAAGGTCCCGGGACAGGGGGAGATACGCAGTATTTT	TRBV6-1	.	TRBJ2-3	TRBD1
CASSAWYSHNQPQHF	TGTGCCAGCAGTGCGTGGTACAGCCACAATCAGCCCCAGCATTTT	TRBV2	few	TRBJ1-5	.
CASSDWTSLGEQYF	TGTGCCAGCAGTGATTGGACTAGCCTTGGCGAGCAGTACTTC	TRBV2	.	TRBJ2-7	TRBD2
CASSGASGLAGINEQFF	TGCGCCAGCAGCGGGGCTTCGGGCTTAGCGGGGATAAATGAGCAGTTCTTC	TRBV5-1	.	TRBJ2-1	TRBD2
CASSYGQGRQPQHF	TGTGCCAGCAGCTACGGACAGGGACGTCAGCCCCAGCATTTT	TRBV16	.	TRBJ1-5	TRBD1
CASSPQGLNAGELFF	TGTGCCAGCTCACCACAGGGGCTCAACGCCGGGGAGCTGTTTTTT	TRBV18	.	TRBJ2-2	.
CASSLDSRVSEAFF	TGTGCCAGCAGCTTAGATTCACGGGTATCCGAAGCTTTCTTT	TRBV7-9	once	TRBJ1-1	.
CASSFNQGANSPLHF	TGTGCCAGCAGCTTCAATCAGGGGGCAAATTCACCCCTCCACTTT	TRBV7-8	.	TRBJ1-6	TRBD1
CASSPSDGAEAFF	TGTGCCAGCTCACCAAGTGACGGGGCTGAAGCTTTCTTT	TRBV18	.	TRBJ1-1	.
CASSLFGTGSRNEQYF	TGTGCCAGCAGCTTGTTCGGGACAGGGTCGCGCAACGAGCAGTACTTC	TRBV5-6	few	TRBJ2-7	TRBD1
CASSIESGGWETQYF	TGTGCCAGTAGTATAGAGTCGGGGGGCTGGGAGACCCAGTACTTC	TRBV19	.	TRBJ2-5	.
CSVGIRGGGQFSYEQYF	TGCAGCGTTGGAATTAGGGGTGGGGGACAGTTCTCCTACGAGCAGTACTTC	TRBV29-1	.	TRBJ2-7	TRBD1
CSVEQGLQTEAFF	TGCAGCGTTGAGCAGGGGTTGCAAACTGAAGCTTTCTTT	TRBV29-1	.	TRBJ1-1	.
CASSPGGQQETQYF	TGTGCCAGCAGCCCAGGGGGCCAACAAGAGACCCAGTACTTC	TRBV7-2	.	TRBJ2-5	TRBD1
CASSYTGGSTDTQYF	TGTGCCAGCAGTTATACGGGAGGGAGCACAGATACGCAGTATTTT	TRBV6-6	once	TRBJ2-3	TRBD2
CASSLAASKGAPEETQYF	TGTGCCAGCAGCTTAGCGGCCTCGAAGGGGGCGCCGGAAGAGACCCAGTACTTC	TRBV7-7	.	TRBJ2-5	TRBD1
CASSPDRGNQPQHF	TGTGCCAGCAGCCCCGACAGGGGCAATCAGCCCCAGCATTTT	TRBV13	.	TRBJ1-5	TRBD1
CASSQGDRVGNTIYF	TGCGCCAGCAGCCAAGGGGACAGGGTGGGAAACACCATATATTTT	TRBV4-3	.	TRBJ1-3	TRBD1
CASSLPLGGGETQYF	TGTGCCAGCAGCTTACCACTAGGAGGAGGAGAGACCCAGTACTTC	TRBV7-9	few	TRBJ2-5	.
CASSQGTSGPQPQHF	TGCGCCAGCAGCCAAGGGACGTCAGGGCCTCAGCCCCAGCATTTT	TRBV4-3	.	TRBJ1-5	.
CASSVGGELEGNTIYF	TGTGCCAGCAGCGTAGGGGGGGAATTGGAAGGAAACACCATATATTTT	TRBV9	.	TRBJ1-3	.
CASSISDRARYGYTF	TGTGCCAGTAGTATATCGGACAGGGCTCGATATGGCTACACCTTC	TRBV19	.	TRBJ1-2	TRBD1
CASSSPGGYEQYF	TGTGCCAGCAGTTCCCCCGGGGGCTACGAGCAGTACTTC	TRBV11-2	.	TRBJ2-7	.
CASSQPDRGSYEQYF	TGTGCCAGCAGCCAGCCGGACAGGGGATCTTACGAGCAGTACTTC	TRBV7-6	.	TRBJ2-7	TRBD1
CASSVGPDKAPFVREGPGNTIYF	TGTGCCAGCAGCGTGGGTCCTGACAAGGCTCCGTTCGTCCGGGAGGGACCGGGAAACACCATATATTTT	TRBV9	.	TRBJ1-3	.
CASSSPPRGLATNEKLFF	TGTGCCAGCAGCTCCCCCCCCAGGGGGCTTGCAACTAATGAAAAACTGTTTTTT	TRBV11-2	.	TRBJ1-4	TRBD1
CATLSTETQYF	TGTGCCACTCTATCAACCGAGACCCAGTACTTC	TRBV10-3	.	TRBJ2-5	.
CASLAASYEQYF	TGTGCCAGCTTAGCGGCGTCCTACGAGCAGTACTTC	TRBV2	.	TRBJ2-7	.
CASSRRVVDEKLFF	TGTGCCAGCAGCCGACGGGTAGTTGATGAAAAACTGTTTTTT	TRBV14	few	TRBJ1-4	.
CASSDRGRNTEAFF	TGTGCCAGCAGCGACAGGGGGCGAAACACTGAAGCTTTCTTT	TRBV6-1	.	TRBJ1-1	TRBD1
CASSILASGRVSYEQYF	TGTGCCAGTAGTATACTGGCTAGCGGGAGGGTTTCCTACGAGCAGTACTTC	TRBV19	few	TRBJ2-7	TRBD2
CASSLDRNYGYTF	TGTGCCAGCAGCTTGGACAGGAACTATGGCTACACCTTC	TRBV11-2	once	TRBJ1-2	TRBD1
CSPREGYGYTF	TGCAGTCCACGAGAGGGTTATGGCTACACCTTC	TRBV20-1	.	TRBJ1-2	.
CASTFRGGNNSPLHF	TGTGCCAGCACCTTTAGGGGGGGGAATAATTCACCCCTCCACTTT	TRBV27	.	TRBJ1-6	.
CATEDRADRETQYF	TGTGCCACCGAAGACAGGGCCGATCGGGAGACCCAGTACTTC	TRBV25-1	few	TRBJ2-5	TRBD1